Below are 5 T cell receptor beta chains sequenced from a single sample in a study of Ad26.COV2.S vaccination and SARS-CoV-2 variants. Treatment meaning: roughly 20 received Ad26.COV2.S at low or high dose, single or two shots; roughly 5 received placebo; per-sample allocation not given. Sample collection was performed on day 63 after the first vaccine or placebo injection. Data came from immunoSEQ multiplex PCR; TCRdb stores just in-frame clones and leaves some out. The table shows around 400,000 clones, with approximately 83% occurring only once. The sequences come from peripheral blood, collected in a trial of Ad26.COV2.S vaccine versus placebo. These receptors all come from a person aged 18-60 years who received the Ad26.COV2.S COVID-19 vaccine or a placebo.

CDR3 sequence reads: CASSVGRSYGYTF. The DNA of the CDR3 is TGTGCCAGCAGCGTAGGTCGGTCGTATGGCTACACCTTC. The gene calls are TRBV9 and TRBJ1-2; D remains unclear. The CDR3 length is 13 residues. V was cut by 0 bases and J by 5 bases, with 8 bases left in between. Germline CDR1 reads SGDLS; CDR2 reads YYNGEE.

The CDR3 region is CASSPPIGQGRDTQYF. The CDR3 nucleotides read TGTGCCAGCTCACCACCGATAGGACAGGGGAGAGATACGCAGTATTTT. V usage is TRBV18 and J usage is TRBJ2-3; 9 nucleotides line up with TRBD1. The V gene end was trimmed by 0 bases and the J gene end by 5 bases; junction bases not matched to a gene: 6. The CDR3 sequence is 16 residues long. From germline, CDR1 is KGHSH and CDR2 LQKENI.

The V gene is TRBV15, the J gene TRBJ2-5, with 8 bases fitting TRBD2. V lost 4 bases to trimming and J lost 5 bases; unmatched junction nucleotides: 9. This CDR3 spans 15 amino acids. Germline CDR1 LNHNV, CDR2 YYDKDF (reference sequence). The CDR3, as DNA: TGTGCCACCAGCACCGCCCGCGGGAGGTGGGAGACCCAGTACTTC. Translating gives CATSTARGRWETQYF.

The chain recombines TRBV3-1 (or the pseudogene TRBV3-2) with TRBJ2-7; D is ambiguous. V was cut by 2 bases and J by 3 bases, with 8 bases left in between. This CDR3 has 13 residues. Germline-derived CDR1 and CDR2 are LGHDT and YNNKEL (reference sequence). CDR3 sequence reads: CASSQSILYEQYF. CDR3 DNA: TGTGCCAGCAGCCAATCAATACTCTACGAGCAGTACTTC.

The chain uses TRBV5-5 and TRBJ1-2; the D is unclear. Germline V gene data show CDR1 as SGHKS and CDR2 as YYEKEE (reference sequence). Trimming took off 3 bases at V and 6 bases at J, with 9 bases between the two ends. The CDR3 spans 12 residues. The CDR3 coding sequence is TGTGCCAGCAGCTCTCGGAGGGATGGCTACACCTTC. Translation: CASSSRRDGYTF.